The next 12 T cell receptor beta chains were all read from a single sample in a study of early T cells in non-severe SARS-CoV-2 infection. TCRdb reprocessed the 5' RACE reads with MiXCR, giving one entry per CDR3 protein. The profile shows around 60,000 distinct CDR3 sequences, about 10% of them singletons. Source: whole blood, taken at baseline. All receptors derive from an adult who was a healthcare worker with PCR-confirmed SARS-CoV-2 infection or an uninfected control (not recorded which).

This clonotype has more than one count but fewer than ten. The chain carries TRBV27 and TRBJ2-5; possibly TRBD1 or TRBD2 for D (5 bases each). The V and J ends lost 4 bases and 3 bases respectively, with 15 bases between them. Germline CDR1 is MNHEY and CDR2 is SMNVEV (reference sequence). This CDR3 has 15 amino acids. The CDR3 sequence: CASSSLKGREETQYF. The CDR3 bases are TGTGCCAGCAGTTCTTTAAAGGGGCGGGAAGAGACCCAGTACTTC.

This clonotype was seen repeatedly, ten times or more. At one boundary the junction diverges from the germline segment, which might be a read error. This chain uses TRBV14 with TRBJ2-5; TRBD2 agrees at 16 bases. Germline V gene lookup returns CDR1 SGHDN and CDR2 FVKESK. The CDR3 runs 15 residues. CDR3 bases: TGTGCCAGCAGCCAAGCGGGACTAGCGGGGGGGCCCCAATACTTC. It is translated as CASSQAGLAGGPQYF.

This clonotype was picked up one time. This chain joins TRBV15 and TRBJ1-1; 8 nucleotides match TRBD1. The length of the CDR3 is 15 residues. The ends lost 1 base at V and 3 bases at J; junction bases unmatched: 4. CDR1 is LNHNV, CDR2 YYDKDF, per germline (reference sequence). In DNA, the CDR3 is TGTGCCACCAGCAGAGGCGGACAGGGTCACACTGAAGCTTTCTTT. Translation: CATSRGGQGHTEAFF.

This clonotype turned up a few times. The chain links TRBV20-1 to TRBJ2-7, with 7 nucleotides matching TRBD1. This CDR3 comprises 13 residues. Germline-derived CDR1 and CDR2 are DFQATT and SNEGSKA (reference sequence). The V segment lost 4 bases and the J segment 0 bases; nucleotides outside the gene matches: 3. The CDR3 region is CSATGTDSYEQYF. CDR3 bases: TGCAGTGCTACCGGGACAGACTCCTACGAGCAGTACTTC.

For this clonotype: Relative to the germline gene, one junction end is altered; a read error may explain this. The chain recombines TRBV11-2 with TRBJ1-1; a weak D match, TRBD1 (5 bases). Germline V gene data show CDR1 as SGHAT and CDR2 as FQNNGV. There are 15 residues in the CDR3. In nucleotides, the CDR3 is TGTGCCAGCAGCCCACGGGGCCCCCTGAACACTGAAGTTTTCTTT. This gives the protein CASSPRGPLNTEVFF.

In its sample, this clonotype was seen many times. V and J are TRBV12-3 or TRBV12-4 and TRBJ1-3; D gene unclear. Trimming removed 5 bases at V and 3 bases at J, with 20 bases between. There are 17 residues in the CDR3. For the CDR3, the DNA is TGTGCCAGCAGTCCGGAGGGCAGGCCCACGATTGGAAACACCATATATTTT. Translating it yields CASSPEGRPTIGNTIYF.

This clonotype came up many times. The genes are TRBV6-5 and TRBJ2-4; perhaps TRBD1 as D (5 bases). CDR3 length: 15 residues. CDR1 and CDR2 (germline): MNHEY, SVGAGI. Trimming removed 0 bases from V and 6 bases from J, with 12 bases in between. The CDR3 DNA follows: TGTGCCAGCAGTTACTCGAACCAGGGTCGAAACATTCAGTACTTC. Translation gives CASSYSNQGRNIQYF.

This chain joins TRBV7-2 and TRBJ2-4, with TRBD2 matching 8 bases. V dropped 2 bases and J dropped 10; count of bases not matched to a gene: 10. Germline assignment: CDR1 SGHTA and CDR2 FQGNSA. The CDR3 covers 15 residues. CDR3 in amino acids: CASSLFPAGVSIQYF. As DNA, the CDR3 is TGTGCCAGCAGCTTATTCCCAGCGGGGGTGTCGATTCAGTACTTC.

This sequence joins TRBV19 and TRBJ2-4; D is unresolved. Germline V gene data show CDR1 as LNHDA and CDR2 as SQIVND (reference sequence). Between the trimmed V and J ends, which lost 9 bases and 2 bases, there was a span of 11 bases. The CDR3 spans 13 residues. The CDR3 region has the DNA TGTGCCAGCCTAGGGTTTACCAAAAACATTCAGTACTTC. Translating it yields CASLGFTKNIQYF.

This clonotype was counted ten times or more. The CDR3 bases are TGTGCCAGCACCAACGGCTGGGGACAGCCCCAGCATTTT. Translated, it gives CASTNGWGQPQHF. This rearrangement joins TRBV6-6 to TRBJ1-5; D is unclear. Trimming shortened V by 7 bases and J by 7 bases, and 14 bases separated the two germline ends. The CDR3 has 13 residues. Germline V CDR1 and CDR2: MNHNY, SVGAGI (reference sequence).

There are many counts of this clonotype. The chain combines TRBV20-1 with TRBJ1-2; D remains unclear. The CDR3 runs 12 residues. V dropped 5 bases and J dropped 2 bases, with 9 bases sitting between them. The germline V gene has CDR1 DFQATT and CDR2 SNEGSKA (reference sequence). CDR3: CSADGLNYGYTF. The CDR3 bases are TGCAGTGCTGACGGACTAAACTATGGCTACACCTTC.

The sample holds a few counts of this clonotype. This rearrangement joins TRBV20-1 to TRBJ2-7; D may correspond to TRBD1 or TRBD2 (6 bases each). CDR3 length: 14 amino acids. Looked up from germline, CDR1 is DFQATT and CDR2 is SNEGSKA (reference sequence). Trimming stripped 3 bases from V and 2 bases from J, with 14 bases between. The chain's CDR3 is CSASFRGPTYEQYF. The CDR3 coding sequence is TGCAGTGCTAGTTTTCGGGGGCCCACCTACGAGCAGTACTTC.